Included here is one TCR beta chain sequence, with context. Its cognate antigen is unknown. These data originate in a study of T cell repertoires in cytomegalovirus infection. Study details: CMV infection and matching HLA type were both indicated by public TCR beta signatures. Findings and caveats of the study: Public TCR beta family frequency separated CMV-and-HLA carriers, including in an independent cohort. Dominant in the ex vivo response were TCR beta clonotypes restricted by HLA-C and specific for CMV.

Germline trimming cut 2 bases from V and 7 bases from J; bases unmatched to any gene: 13. CDR3 length: 15 residues. Germline loops: CDR1 GTSNPN, CDR2 SVGIG (reference sequence). TCRdb re-called the reads with MiXCR, one entry per CDR3 protein. This table has about 150,000 distinct CDR3 sequences, 23% appearing once. What was sequenced was PBMCs. V gene TRBV30 combines with J gene TRBJ1-2, with 7 nucleotides matching TRBD1. This clonotype was obtained from a human donor in good health (CMV status not recorded). Some clones in this sample may be carry-over from other donors' samples. The CDR3 DNA is TGTGCCTGGAGTCACGGACTGGGACAGTTGCGTGGCTACACCTTC. Translation gives CAWSHGLGQLRGYTF.